Shown below are 28 T cell receptor beta chains from a single sample sequenced in a study of T cell repertoires in cytomegalovirus infection. These receptors have no known antigen. From the reads, TCRdb called clonotypes with MiXCR, one entry per CDR3 protein. The repertoire holds more than 250,000 distinct CDR3 sequences, with more than 20% as singletons. Sample: cultured PBMCs, taken from culture after CMV antigen stimulation. Every receptor here comes from a human donor in good health (CMV status not recorded). Some clones in this sample may be carry-over from other donors' samples.

A few counts support this clonotype. V is TRBV30 and J is TRBJ1-2; D is perhaps TRBD1 (6 bases). CDR3 length equals 17 residues. CDR1 is GTSNPN, CDR2 SVGIG, per germline (reference sequence). Trimming removed 3 bases from V and 3 bases from J, with 23 bases in between. The CDR3 loop reads CAWRPPYPQGIHYGYTF. As DNA, the CDR3 is TGTGCCTGGAGACCACCATATCCTCAGGGGATCCACTATGGCTACACCTTC.

The chain recombines TRBV6-5 with TRBJ2-3; 10 nucleotides line up with TRBD2. The J segment lost 2 bases and the V segment lost 6 bases, leaving 8 bases of the junction unmatched. The CDR3 loop spans 16 amino acids. The V gene's germline CDR1 is MNHEY and CDR2 SVGAGI. The CDR3 DNA sequence: TGTGCCAGCAGCCTACTAGCGGGGCCACACACAGATACGCAGTATTTT. It translates to CASSLLAGPHTDTQYF.

This clonotype turned up a few times. This rearrangement joins TRBV6-1 to TRBJ2-7, with 11 positions matching TRBD1. The CDR3 is 15 residues long. V shed 5 bases, J shed 3 bases, and the junction held 6 bases outside the gene matches. CDR1 is MNHNS and CDR2 is SASEGT in the germline V gene. This CDR3 is CASSYDGTGGYEQYV. The DNA for the CDR3 is TGTGCCAGCAGTTACGATGGGACAGGGGGCTACGAGCAGTACGTC.

This clonotype was observed many times. The CDR3 nucleotides read TGTGCCACCAGTGATTTCGGCACAGATACGCAGTATTTT. Translated, it gives CATSDFGTDTQYF. The chain joins TRBV24-1 to TRBJ2-3; D is uncertain. V gave up 1 base and J gave up 1 base, with 2 bases separating them. This CDR3 has 13 amino acids. From germline, CDR1 is KGHDR and CDR2 SFDVKD.

The chain links TRBV5-1 to TRBJ2-1; D not resolved. Germline V gene sequence: CDR1 SGHRS, CDR2 YFSETQ. The V end was cut by 3 bases, the J end by 5 bases, with 12 bases between. CDR3 length: 14 amino acids. CDR3 in amino acids: CASSSLSNNNEQFF. In DNA form, the CDR3 reads TGCGCCAGCAGCTCCCTCTCCAACAACAATGAGCAGTTCTTC.

Here the CDR3 reads CASSREDGGELFF. The CDR3 bases are TGCGCCAGCAGCCGGGAAGACGGCGGGGAGCTGTTTTTT. The rearrangement links TRBV4-3 to TRBJ2-2; D remains ambiguous. Trimming removed 4 bases at V and 7 bases at J, with 10 bases between. The CDR3 runs to 13 residues. Germline V lookup: CDR1 LGHNA, CDR2 YSLEER.

This clonotype has more than one count but fewer than ten. The rearrangement uses TRBV11-3 and TRBJ2-7, with 15 bases matching TRBD2. In germline, CDR1 is SGHNT, CDR2 YENEEA. With 5 bases clipped from V and 4 bases from J, the junction kept 3 bases outside the gene matches. CDR3 length equals 15 residues. The CDR3 region is CASSGGTSGRYEQYV. DNA for the CDR3: TGTGCCAGCAGCGGCGGGACTAGCGGGAGGTACGAGCAGTACGTC.

V and J are TRBV11-1 and TRBJ2-1; 13 bases fit TRBD2. Losses at the gene ends were 2 bases for V and 13 bases for J; bases not matched to a gene: 14. Germline values: CDR1 SGHAT, CDR2 FQDESV (reference sequence). CDR3 size: 17 residues. CDR3 protein: CASSLLTSGRREFDQFF. CDR3 DNA sequence: TGTGCCAGCAGCTTATTGACTAGCGGGAGGCGGGAATTTGATCAGTTCTTC.

This clonotype was detected a few times. The CDR3 reads CASSQGGGFFSGSSYNEQFF. The CDR3 DNA reads as TGTGCCAGCAGCCAAGGGGGCGGTTTTTTCAGCGGGAGCTCCTACAATGAGCAGTTCTTC. The chain uses TRBV5-4 and TRBJ2-1, with D possibly TRBD2 on 8 matching bases. Looked up from germline, CDR1 is SGHNT and CDR2 is YYREEE (reference sequence). The CDR3 totals 20 residues. V was cut by 4 bases and J by 0 bases, with 26 bases left in between.

Only a few counts were recorded for this clonotype. The rearrangement uses TRBV19 and TRBJ1-2, with a tentative D call TRBD1 (6 bases). Germline CDR1 is LNHDA and CDR2 is SQIVND (reference sequence). Trimming left V 7 bases short and J 5 bases short, with 17 bases between. This CDR3 region has 14 residues. Here the CDR3 reads CASKNIGGQYGYTF. The CDR3 coding sequence is TGTGCCAGTAAGAATATTGGGGGGCAATATGGCTACACCTTC.

The chain links TRBV6-8 to TRBJ2-1; 9 nucleotides line up with TRBD2. The ends lost 2 bases at V and 6 bases at J; junction bases unmatched: 8. Looked up from germline, CDR1 is MNHGY and CDR2 is SAAAGT. CDR3 size: 16 residues. CDR3 sequence: CASSYLAGGDANEQFF. The CDR3 DNA follows: TGTGCCAGCAGTTACCTCGCGGGGGGGGACGCCAATGAGCAGTTCTTC.

This clonotype came up many times. The chain couples TRBV7-2 to TRBJ2-3, with D possibly TRBD2 on 5 matching bases. Germline CDR1 reads SGHTA; CDR2 reads FQGNSA. The CDR3 runs 14 residues. Trimming left V 5 bases short and J 2 bases short, with 11 bases between. The CDR3 sequence is CASSAGPYTDTQYF. CDR3 bases: TGTGCCAGCAGCGCGGGTCCATACACAGATACGCAGTATTTT.

The sample holds a few counts of this clonotype. V is TRBV5-6 and J is TRBJ1-4; D gene unclear. The ends were cut back, 4 bases at V and 3 bases at J, with 13 bases in the middle. Germline values: CDR1 SGHDT, CDR2 YYEEEE. This CDR3 contains 15 residues. CDR3 DNA: TGTGCCAGCAGCCCGGGAGTTCGGGCTAATGAAAAACTGTTTTTT. As protein: CASSPGVRANEKLFF.

This clonotype showed up just once. The chain couples TRBV10-3 to TRBJ1-1; D is undetermined. Germline loops: CDR1 ENHRY, CDR2 SYGVKD. The CDR3 runs to 12 residues. V was clipped by 3 bases and J by 6 bases, with 8 bases between them. This chain's CDR3 is CAISDRRAEAFF. CDR3 DNA sequence: TGTGCCATCAGTGACAGACGGGCTGAAGCTTTCTTT.

The table lists this clonotype with a few counts. In DNA, the CDR3 is TGCGCCAGCAGCTTGGTTCTAGCGGGATCAGATACGCAGTATTTT. Protein: CASSLVLAGSDTQYF. The rearrangement uses TRBV5-1 and TRBJ2-3, with TRBD2 identical over 9 bases. This CDR3 is built from 15 residues. With 0 bases clipped from V and 4 bases from J, the junction kept 3 bases outside the gene matches. Per germline, CDR1 SGHRS and CDR2 YFSETQ.

This clonotype has just a few counts. The J gene is TRBJ2-3, the V gene TRBV19; 10 positions agree with TRBD2. CDR3 length: 15 residues. J was trimmed by 3 bases and V by 10 bases; bases with no gene match: 10. Germline V lookup: CDR1 LNHDA, CDR2 SQIVND (reference sequence). Here the CDR3 reads CATTPLAGITDTQYF. CDR3 in DNA: TGTGCCACCACCCCACTAGCGGGAATAACAGATACGCAGTATTTT.

The J gene is TRBJ2-3, the V gene TRBV5-1, with D tentatively TRBD2 (5 bases). Germline V CDR1 and CDR2: SGHRS, YFSETQ. The CDR3 is 16 residues long. V was trimmed by 2 bases and J by 1 base, leaving 14 bases between them. CDR3 sequence: CASSFGSAAGTDTQYF. The CDR3 bases are TGCGCCAGCAGCTTCGGTTCAGCGGCCGGCACAGATACGCAGTATTTT.

J is TRBJ2-2 and V is TRBV7-3; D call uncertain. This CDR3 has 13 amino acids. The V end was cut by 1 base, the J end by 2 bases, with 2 bases between. Germline V lookup: CDR1 SGHTA, CDR2 FQGTGA. CDR3 sequence reads: CASSLINTGELFF. CDR3 in DNA: TGTGCCAGCAGCTTAATAAACACCGGGGAGCTGTTTTTT. Based on the CDR3 plus reference TRBV7-3 and TRBJ2-2, the full variable domain is GAGVSQTPSNKVTEKGKYVELRCDPISGHTALYWYRQSLGQGPEFLIYFQGTGAADDSGLPNDRFFAVRPEGSVSTLKIQRTERGDSAVYLCASSLINTGELFFGEGSRLTVL.

This clonotype was picked up many times. The chain carries TRBV12-5 and TRBJ2-5, with D possibly matching TRBD2 (5 bases). The V end lost 5 bases, the J end lost 4 bases, and 17 bases lay between the germline ends. Per the germline V gene, CDR1 is LGHNT and CDR2 is FRNRAP. The length of the CDR3 is 15 residues. CDR3 protein: CASGPGRGLAETQYF. DNA for the CDR3: TGTGCTAGTGGTCCGGGTCGAGGGCTAGCAGAGACCCAGTACTTC.

This clonotype was found many times. This chain links TRBV7-2 with TRBJ2-3; 7 bases are shared with TRBD2. This CDR3 region has 15 residues. Trimming took 4 bases from V and 3 from J; bases not matched to a gene: 7. Germline CDR1 is SGHTA and CDR2 is FQGNSA. The CDR3 DNA sequence: TGTGCCAGCAGCTCACTAGCGTTTAGTACAGATACGCAGTATTTT. This encodes CASSSLAFSTDTQYF.

V is TRBV6-2 or TRBV6-3 and J is TRBJ1-5; D call uncertain. This CDR3 has 17 amino acids. From germline, CDR1 is MNHEY and CDR2 SVGEGT. V was cut by 7 bases and J by 0 bases, with 19 bases left in between. CDR3 in amino acids: CASTSTMGVNSNQPQHF. The CDR3 DNA is TGTGCCAGCACCTCGACGATGGGAGTTAATAGCAATCAGCCCCAGCATTTT.

The J gene is TRBJ2-1, the V gene TRBV7-2, with D maybe TRBD2 (5 bases). Trimming shortened V by 5 bases and J by 7 bases, and 15 bases separated the two germline ends. Germline V CDR1 and CDR2: SGHTA, FQGNSA. There are 14 residues in the CDR3. This CDR3 reads CASSPTGSLNEQFF. The CDR3 DNA sequence: TGTGCCAGCAGCCCGACGGGGAGTCTGAATGAGCAGTTCTTC.

The chain recombines TRBV6-2 or TRBV6-3 with TRBJ1-5; perhaps TRBD1 as D (5 bases). With 5 bases removed from V and 6 bases from J, the gap between germline ends came to 20 bases. CDR3 size: 16 residues. Germline V gene sequence: CDR1 MNHEY, CDR2 SVGEGT. The CDR3 is CASSTPGLRYFQPQHF. CDR3 bases: TGTGCCAGCAGTACCCCGGGACTCCGGTATTTTCAGCCCCAGCATTTT.

The V gene is TRBV6-2 or TRBV6-3, the J gene TRBJ2-1; TRBD1 might be the D (6 bases). Germline CDR1 reads MNHEY; CDR2 reads SVGEGT. V was cut by 6 bases and J by 4 bases, with 22 bases left in between. The CDR3 has 17 residues. The CDR3 bases are TGTGCCAGCAGAACCAGAGACAGGTCCTATTATTACAATGAGCAGTTCTTC. Protein: CASRTRDRSYYYNEQFF.

This clonotype came up a few times. The chain is built from TRBV19 and TRBJ1-3; 7 bases map to TRBD1. The V and J ends lost 3 bases and 5 bases, in that order; junction bases with no gene match: 4. Germline CDR1 reads LNHDA; CDR2 reads SQIVND (reference sequence). This CDR3 has 14 residues. The DNA of the CDR3 is TGTGCCAGTAGTATGGACAGGAATCGAAACACCATATATTTT. Protein: CASSMDRNRNTIYF. Complete variable domain (other parts from reference TRBV19 and TRBJ1-3): DGGITQSPKYLFRKEGQNVTLSCEQNLNHDAMYWYRQDPGQGLRLIYYSQIVNDFQKGDIAEGYSVSREKKESFPLTVTSAQKNPTAFYLCASSMDRNRNTIYFGEGSWLTVV.

This clonotype was detected ten times or more. J is TRBJ2-7 and V is TRBV7-2, with no clear D. Germline V CDR1 and CDR2: SGHTA, FQGNSA. V was trimmed by 1 base and J by 0 bases, leaving 10 bases between them. The CDR3 is made up of 15 amino acids. The CDR3 is CASSLGRASSYEQYV. In DNA form, the CDR3 reads TGTGCCAGCAGCTTAGGCCGGGCCAGCTCCTACGAGCAGTACGTC.

Only a few counts were recorded for this clonotype. The rearrangement links TRBV14 to TRBJ2-1, with 8 bases that match TRBD2. The germline gives CDR1 SGHDN, CDR2 FVKESK. This CDR3 spans 13 amino acids. The V segment lost 5 bases and the J segment 6 bases; nucleotides outside the gene matches: 3. The CDR3 coding sequence is TGTGCCAGCAGCAGAGCGGGAGCCAATGAGCAGTTCTTC. Translation: CASSRAGANEQFF.

Many counts were recorded for this clonotype. This chain connects TRBV7-8 to TRBJ2-3; 11 bases align to TRBD2. After removal of 5 bases from V and 2 bases from J, the junction contained 15 bases not matched to a gene. The CDR3 loop spans 19 amino acids. Germline V CDR1 and CDR2: SGHVS, FQNEAQ. CDR3 amino acids: CASSRMGLLSGRDTDTQYF. The CDR3 region has the DNA TGTGCCAGCAGCCGGATGGGGTTGCTTAGCGGGAGGGACACAGATACGCAGTATTTT.